This TCR beta chain derives from a study of Graves' ophthalmopathy and Graves' hyperthyroidism. Study-wide results and limits: Among expanded thyroid clonotypes above 0.001 frequency, most also occurred in blood.

The CDR3 is 15 amino acids. The V and J ends lost 10 bases and 5 bases, in that order; junction bases with no gene match: 13. Using RNA transcripts, the TCR beta CDR3 regions were amplified. Second-round multiplex PCR came after first-round RT-PCR with HTBI primers. A single record per CDR3 protein comes from TCRdb applying MiXCR to the multiplex PCR reads. The profile covers about 170,000 distinct CDR3 sequences, with 37% appearing a single time and 5.8% taken by the ten largest. Moderate-to-severe activity, with CAS ≥3, NOSPECS ≥4 and duration under 3 months, characterized the donors with ophthalmopathy. Orbital computed tomography, thyroid ultrasound, TRAb, serum thyroxine and clinical symptoms formed the basis of diagnosis. The starting material, 10 ml of fresh peripheral blood, provided the PBMCs. The table lists this clonotype with a few counts. What it recognizes is unknown.

This chain uses TRBV12-3 or TRBV12-4 with TRBJ2-4; 8 positions agree with TRBD1. The sequencing sample was made of peripheral blood. The sequence derives from a woman aged 35 to 49 with Graves' ophthalmopathy. CDR3 sequence: CATLRGSRGQNIQYF. The CDR3 DNA sequence: TGTGCCACCCTGAGGGGGTCCAGGGGGCAAAACATTCAGTACTTC.